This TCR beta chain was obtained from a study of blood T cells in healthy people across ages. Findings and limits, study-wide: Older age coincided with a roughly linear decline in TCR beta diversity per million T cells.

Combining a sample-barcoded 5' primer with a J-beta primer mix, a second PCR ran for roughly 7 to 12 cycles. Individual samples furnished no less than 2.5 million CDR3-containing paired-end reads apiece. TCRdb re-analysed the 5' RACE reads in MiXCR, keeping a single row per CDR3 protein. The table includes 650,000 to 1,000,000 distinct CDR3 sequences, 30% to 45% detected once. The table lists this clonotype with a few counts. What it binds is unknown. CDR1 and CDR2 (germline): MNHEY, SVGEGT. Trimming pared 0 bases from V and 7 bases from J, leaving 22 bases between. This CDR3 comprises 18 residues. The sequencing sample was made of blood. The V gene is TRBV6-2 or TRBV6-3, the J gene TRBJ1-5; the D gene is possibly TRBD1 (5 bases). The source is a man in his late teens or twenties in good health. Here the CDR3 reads CASSYSTERGSGNQPQHF. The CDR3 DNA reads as TGTGCCAGCAGTTACTCGACAGAAAGGGGTTCGGGTAACCAGCCCCAGCATTTT.